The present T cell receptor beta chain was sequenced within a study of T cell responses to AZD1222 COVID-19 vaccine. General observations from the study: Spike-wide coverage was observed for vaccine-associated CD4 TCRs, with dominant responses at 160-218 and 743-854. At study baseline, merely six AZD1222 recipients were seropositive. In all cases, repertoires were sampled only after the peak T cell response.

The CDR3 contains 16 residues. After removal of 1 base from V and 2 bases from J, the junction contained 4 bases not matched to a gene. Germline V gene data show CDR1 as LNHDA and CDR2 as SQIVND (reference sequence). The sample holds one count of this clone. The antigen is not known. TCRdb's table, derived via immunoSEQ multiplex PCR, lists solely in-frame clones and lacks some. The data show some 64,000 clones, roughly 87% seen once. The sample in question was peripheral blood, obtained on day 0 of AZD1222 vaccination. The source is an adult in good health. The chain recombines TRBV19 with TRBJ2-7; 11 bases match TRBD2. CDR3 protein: CASSIGGTSGAYEQYF. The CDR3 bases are TGTGCCAGTAGTATAGGGGGGACTAGCGGAGCCTACGAGCAGTACTTC.